Listed here are 5 T cell receptor beta chains from one sample, sequenced in a study of identical twins. TCRdb reprocessed the 5' RACE reads via MiXCR and lists one record per CDR3 protein. This sample has about 460,000 distinct CDR3 sequences, with 14% found just once. Another study also made use of these data, one on yellow fever vaccine responses in identical twins.

Material: CD4+ T cells sorted from blood. These receptor sequences come from a woman aged 18-29 years in good health.

This clonotype was counted only a few times. V usage is TRBV27 and J usage is TRBJ2-2; D gene uncertain. CDR3 length: 16 amino acids. V lost 4 bases, J lost 0 bases, and 12 bases lay in between. Germline V gene lookup returns CDR1 MNHEY and CDR2 SMNVEV (reference sequence). The CDR3: CASSSLRWANTGELFF. The CDR3 DNA is TGTGCCAGCAGTTCCCTAAGATGGGCGAACACCGGGGAGCTGTTTTTT.

This clonotype was counted ten times or more. The gene calls are TRBV20-1 and TRBJ2-7; 12 positions match TRBD2. CDR1 and CDR2 from the germline V gene are DFQATT and SNEGSKA (reference sequence). CDR3 length equals 14 residues. V shed 4 bases, J shed 3 bases, and the junction held 4 bases outside the gene matches. CDR3 region: CSAIRTSGIYEQYF. The CDR3 region has the DNA TGCAGTGCTATTCGGACTAGCGGGATCTACGAGCAGTACTTC.

V gene TRBV4-3 combines with J gene TRBJ2-7, with 8 positions matching TRBD1. The V gene end was trimmed by 1 base and the J gene end by 1 base; junction bases not matched to a gene: 3. The CDR3 is made up of 15 amino acids. The V gene's germline CDR1 is LGHNA and CDR2 YSLEER. In DNA, the CDR3 is TGCGCCAGCAGCCAAGGACAGGGGCTTTCCTACGAGCAGTACTTC. It specifies CASSQGQGLSYEQYF.

The V and J genes are TRBV10-3 and TRBJ2-2; D unresolved. The CDR3 is made up of 12 amino acids. Looked up from germline, CDR1 is ENHRY and CDR2 is SYGVKD. Trimming shortened V by 4 bases and J by 6 bases, and 6 bases separated the two germline ends. DNA for the CDR3: TGTGCCATCAGTGGCGTGGCCGGGGAGCTGTTTTTT. Its translation: CAISGVAGELFF.

The rearrangement uses TRBV25-1 and TRBJ1-6, with D possibly being TRBD1 (5 bases). CDR3 length: 11 residues. With 4 bases removed from V and 16 bases from J, the gap between germline ends came to 11 bases. The V gene's germline CDR1 is MGHDK and CDR2 SYGVNS. This chain's CDR3 is CASSGGQGLHF. The CDR3 region has the DNA TGTGCCAGCAGTGGAGGGCAGGGACTCCACTTT.